The 23 T cell receptor beta chains given below trace back to one sample, sequenced in a study of early T cells in non-severe SARS-CoV-2 infection. In TCRdb, the 5' RACE reads were re-called with MiXCR into one record per CDR3 protein. The repertoire holds over 30,000 distinct CDR3 sequences, 7.9% seen once, with 9.5% to 15% in the top ten. The material sequenced was whole blood, taken at baseline. All receptors come from an adult who was a healthcare worker with PCR-confirmed SARS-CoV-2 infection or an uninfected control (not recorded which).

The CDR3, as DNA: TGTGCCAGCAGTTTAGCCAGCGGGATTGAAAAACTGTTTTTT. This sequence encodes CASSLASGIEKLFF. The chain links TRBV12-3 or TRBV12-4 to TRBJ1-4, with D unresolved. This CDR3 is built from 14 residues. V was pared by 0 bases and J by 7 bases, with 9 bases between.

Notes on this clonotype: A single base separates this from a much larger clone, so it may be a read error. Because the CDR3 is missing its conserved closing phenylalanine or tryptophan, this is likely a read error. V and J are TRBV10-3 and TRBJ2-7; a possible D gene is TRBD2 (5 bases). The V end was cut by 3 bases, the J end by 0 bases, with 6 bases between. Per germline, CDR1 ENHRY and CDR2 SYGVKD. CDR3 length: 13 amino acids. The CDR3 DNA reads TGTGCCATCAGTGATGACTACTCCTACGAGCAGTACTTA. Translating it yields CAISDDYSYEQYL.

This clonotype was seen just once. The chain has TRBV4-1 and TRBJ2-7; D gene ambiguous. CDR3 length: 15 residues. Germline CDR1 and CDR2: MGHRA and YSYEKL. Trimming removed 0 bases from V and 6 bases from J, with 15 bases in between. In DNA, the CDR3 is TGCGCCAGCAGCCAAGAGAGCACCGGGCTACGCGAGCAGTACTTC. This gives the protein CASSQESTGLREQYF.

The sample holds many counts of this clonotype. This chain links TRBV5-4 with TRBJ2-1, with TRBD2 matching over 11 bases. Germline V gene sequence: CDR1 SGHNT, CDR2 YYREEE (reference sequence). This CDR3 is 16 amino acids long. After removal of 3 bases from V and 0 bases from J, the junction contained 2 bases not matched to a gene. This chain's CDR3 is CASSYTSGSSYNEQFF. CDR3 nucleotides: TGTGCCAGCAGCTATACTAGCGGGAGCTCCTACAATGAGCAGTTCTTC.

In its sample, this clonotype ranks as medium-sized. This chain uses TRBV7-9 with TRBJ2-7; D unresolved. The CDR3 is 14 residues long. Germline CDR1 is SEHNR and CDR2 is FQNEAQ (reference sequence). The V gene lost 4 bases and the J gene lost 0 bases, with 10 bases spanning the gap. The CDR3 region is CASSSMDGSYEQYF. CDR3 coding DNA: TGTGCCAGCAGCTCCATGGACGGCTCCTACGAGCAGTACTTC.

About this clonotype: A much larger clone lies one base from this, so it may be a read error. This CDR3 fails to terminate in the conserved phenylalanine or tryptophan, so it likely reflects a read error. CDR3 DNA: TGTGCCAGCAGTTTCTCCCTAGCGGGGCGTCGATCGAACACCGGGGAGCTGTTTTCT. Translation: CASSFSLAGRRSNTGELFS. This chain uses TRBV12-3 or TRBV12-4 with TRBJ2-2; the match to TRBD2 covers 9 bases. The CDR3 has 19 amino acids. V shed 3 bases, J shed 0 bases, and the junction held 11 bases outside the gene matches.

The chain uses TRBV11-2 and TRBJ2-7, with 8 bases matching TRBD1. Germline assignment: CDR1 SGHAT and CDR2 FQNNGV. CDR3 size: 13 residues. The V and J ends lost 7 bases and 3 bases, in that order; junction bases with no gene match: 5. The CDR3 DNA reads TGTGCCAGCATCTCAACAGGGGGCTACGAGCAGTACTTC. Translating it yields CASISTGGYEQYF.

The chain employs TRBV5-1 and TRBJ2-2; D remains unclear. Germline V gene lookup returns CDR1 SGHRS and CDR2 YFSETQ. The CDR3 contains 12 residues. The V and J ends lost 6 bases and 1 base respectively, with 4 bases between them. The CDR3 sequence is CASTENTGELFF. The CDR3 DNA reads TGCGCCAGCACCGAGAACACCGGGGAGCTGTTTTTT.

This clonotype was seen ten or more times. This chain links TRBV7-7 with TRBJ2-7; TRBD1 might be the D (5 bases). The germline gives CDR1 SSHAT, CDR2 FNYEAQ (reference sequence). This CDR3 region has 13 residues. Trimming stripped 5 bases from V and 6 bases from J, with 14 bases between. The CDR3 sequence: CASSPNSGSEQYF. In nucleotides, the CDR3 is TGTGCCAGCAGCCCCAACTCAGGGTCCGAGCAGTACTTC.

This clonotype was counted only a few times. The chain carries TRBV5-1 and TRBJ2-5; D may correspond to TRBD1 or TRBD2 (6 bases each). Germline values: CDR1 SGHRS, CDR2 YFSETQ. There are 13 residues in the CDR3. V was shortened by 2 bases and J by 10 bases, with 15 bases between the two germline ends. CDR3 protein: CASSLYGGAGQYF. The DNA for the CDR3 is TGCGCCAGCAGCTTATACGGGGGCGCAGGCCAGTACTTC.

This clonotype was found a few times. The DNA of the CDR3 is TGTGCCAGCCACGATGGCCGGGAGAGCGGGGAGCTGTTTTTT. It translates to CASHDGRESGELFF. The chain couples TRBV6-2 or TRBV6-3 to TRBJ2-2; D is possibly TRBD2 (6 bases). Trimming stripped 8 bases from V and 7 bases from J, with 17 bases between. Per germline, CDR1 MNHEY and CDR2 SVGEGT. This CDR3 spans 14 amino acids.

This clonotype has ten or more counts. The rearrangement links TRBV11-1 to TRBJ2-5; no clear D gene. V dropped 1 base and J dropped 5 bases, with 14 bases sitting between them. CDR1 SGHAT and CDR2 FQDESV come from the germline V gene (reference sequence). There are 15 residues in the CDR3. CDR3 protein: CASSLETTRQETQYF. The CDR3 nucleotides are TGTGCCAGCAGCTTAGAAACTACCCGTCAGGAGACCCAGTACTTC.

This clonotype came up many times. The J gene is TRBJ1-6, the V gene TRBV29-1; 7 bases fit TRBD1. Germline CDR1 reads SQVTM; CDR2 reads ANQGSEA. CDR3 size: 14 residues. The ends lost 6 bases at V and 7 bases at J; junction bases unmatched: 9. Here the CDR3 reads CSVSRDRENSPLHF. The CDR3 DNA follows: TGCAGCGTGTCCCGGGACAGAGAAAATTCACCCCTCCACTTT.

The rearrangement links TRBV5-1 to TRBJ2-3; D perhaps matches TRBD1 (6 bases). Germline V gives CDR1 SGHRS, CDR2 YFSETQ. This CDR3 has 14 amino acids. V shed 4 bases and J shed 5 bases, with 14 bases lying between them. Here the CDR3 reads CASSPDSRGDTQYF. CDR3 sequence (DNA): TGCGCCAGCAGCCCGGACAGCAGAGGAGATACGCAGTATTTT.

This clonotype was seen ten or more times. V is TRBV7-6 and J is TRBJ1-2, with a weak D call TRBD1 (5 bases). Germline V lookup: CDR1 SGHVS, CDR2 FNYEAQ. With 1 base removed from V and 6 bases from J, the gap between germline ends came to 15 bases. There are 15 residues in the CDR3. The CDR3 loop is CASSLVDGDGNGYTF. Here the CDR3 DNA reads TGTGCCAGCAGCTTAGTTGATGGGGACGGGAATGGCTACACCTTC. Using reference TRBV7-6 and TRBJ1-2 for the parts outside the CDR3, the full variable domain is GAGVSQSPRYKVTKRGQDVALRCDPISGHVSLYWYRQALGQGPEFLTYFNYEAQQDKSGLPNDRFSAERPEGSISTLTIQRTEQRDSAMYRCASSLVDGDGNGYTFGSGTRLTVV.

The chain combines TRBV15 with TRBJ2-4, with a tentative D call TRBD1 (6 bases). V dropped 8 bases and J dropped 1 base, with 12 bases sitting between them. Germline V lookup: CDR1 LNHNV, CDR2 YYDKDF (reference sequence). This CDR3 spans 14 amino acids. The CDR3 coding sequence is TGTGCCACCTCCGCAGGGGTCGCCAAAAACATTCAGTACTTC. It translates to CATSAGVAKNIQYF.

This clonotype was counted between two and nine times. This chain connects TRBV5-1 to TRBJ1-6, with D maybe TRBD1 (5 bases). Germline loops: CDR1 SGHRS, CDR2 YFSETQ. V was trimmed by 4 bases and J by 7 bases, leaving 15 bases between them. This CDR3 comprises 15 residues. The CDR3 here is CASSVGTGENSPLHF. CDR3 coding DNA: TGCGCCAGCAGCGTAGGGACGGGAGAAAATTCACCCCTCCACTTT.

This chain links TRBV5-6 with TRBJ1-1; D gene unclear. Germline CDR1 SGHDT, CDR2 YYEEEE. Trimming left V 0 bases short and J 0 bases short, with 9 bases between. The CDR3 is 15 amino acids. The CDR3 is CASSLGTGLNTEAFF. CDR3 coding DNA: TGTGCCAGCAGCTTGGGGACGGGATTGAACACTGAAGCTTTCTTT.

This clonotype was recorded a few times. The chain uses TRBV5-4 and TRBJ2-2; tentative D call: TRBD1 (5 bases). The CDR3 runs 15 residues. CDR1 is SGHNT and CDR2 is YYREEE in the germline V gene (reference sequence). V lost 0 bases and J lost 2, with 8 bases in between. The CDR3 region is CASSLATANTGELFF. The DNA of the CDR3 is TGTGCCAGCAGCTTGGCGACAGCCAACACCGGGGAGCTGTTTTTT.

This clonotype was seen repeatedly, ten times or more. The rearrangement uses TRBV4-1 and TRBJ2-2, with 7 bases matching TRBD2. The germline V gene encodes CDR1 MGHRA and CDR2 YSYEKL. CDR3 length: 15 residues. With 2 bases clipped from V and 4 bases from J, the junction kept 4 bases outside the gene matches. CDR3 sequence: CASSQSSGGTGELFF. CDR3 nucleotide sequence: TGCGCCAGCAGCCAAAGCTCGGGAGGCACCGGGGAGCTGTTTTTT.

The table lists this clonotype with a few counts. This sequence joins TRBV6-5 and TRBJ1-4, with unresolved D. Per germline, CDR1 MNHEY and CDR2 SVGAGI. This CDR3 has 15 amino acids. V gave up 0 bases and J gave up 6 bases, with 11 bases separating them. CDR3 DNA sequence: TGTGCCAGCAGTTACTCGGAGGGAAGTCATGAAAAACTGTTTTTT. Its protein is CASSYSEGSHEKLFF.

The chain recombines TRBV29-1 with TRBJ2-3, with D tentatively TRBD2 (6 bases). The CDR3 covers 16 residues. Deletions cut 4 bases from V and 2 bases from J, with 19 bases between. Germline CDR1 and CDR2: SQVTM and ANQGSEA. The chain's CDR3 is CSVVGGEQPYTDTQYF. In nucleotides, the CDR3 is TGCAGCGTTGTAGGCGGGGAACAACCTTACACAGATACGCAGTATTTT.

Note on this clonotype: One end of the junction does not line up with germline, which may come from a read error. Written as DNA, the CDR3 is TGTGCCAGCCGTGAGGGCGGGTTGACAGATACGCAGTATTTT. Translated, it gives CASREGGLTDTQYF. The gene calls are TRBV2 and TRBJ2-3; perhaps TRBD2 as D (5 bases). The CDR3 is 14 residues long. Germline V gives CDR1 SNHLY, CDR2 FYNNEI. Complete variable domain (other parts from reference TRBV2 and TRBJ2-3): EPEVTQTPSHQVTQMGQEVILRCVPISNHLYFYWYRQILGQKVEFLVSFYNNEISEKSEIFDDQFSVERPDGSNFTLKIRSTKLEDSAMYFCASREGGLTDTQYFGPGTRLTVL.